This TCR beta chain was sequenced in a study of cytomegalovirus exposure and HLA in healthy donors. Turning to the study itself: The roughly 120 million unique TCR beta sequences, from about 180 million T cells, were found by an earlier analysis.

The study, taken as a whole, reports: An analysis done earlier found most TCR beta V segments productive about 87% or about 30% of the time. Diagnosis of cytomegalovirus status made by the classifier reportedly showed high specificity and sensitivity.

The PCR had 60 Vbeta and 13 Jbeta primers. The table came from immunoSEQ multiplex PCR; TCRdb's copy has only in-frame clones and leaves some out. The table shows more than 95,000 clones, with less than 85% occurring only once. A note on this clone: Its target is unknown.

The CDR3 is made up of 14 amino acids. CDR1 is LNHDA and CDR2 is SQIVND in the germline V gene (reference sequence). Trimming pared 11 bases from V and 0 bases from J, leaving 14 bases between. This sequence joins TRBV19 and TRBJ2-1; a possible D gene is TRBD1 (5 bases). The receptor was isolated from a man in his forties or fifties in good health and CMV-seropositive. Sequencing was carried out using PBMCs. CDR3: CAAKQDLSYNEQFF. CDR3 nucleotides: TGTGCCGCTAAACAGGACCTCTCCTACAATGAGCAGTTCTTC.